One TCR beta chain is described in this entry. The CDR3 runs to 11 residues. V was pared by 2 bases and J by 16 bases, with 9 bases between. The V gene's germline CDR1 is SGHTA and CDR2 FQGNSA. The source of the sample is a study of T-cell reconstitution after alpha-beta-depleted transplantation in children. Unique molecular identifiers were used to barcode this TCRbeta library. Using its own MiXCR run on the PCR reads, TCRdb lists one record per CDR3 protein. In the table there are around 600,000 distinct CDR3 sequences, roughly 15% of which are singletons. The chain couples TRBV7-2 to TRBJ2-6; tentative D call: TRBD1 (5 bases). This specimen was PBMCs from the stem cell graft donor, taken from the stem cell graft. This TCR was sampled from a human donor who donated a stem cell graft to a child with acute myeloid leukemia. The CDR3 DNA reads TGTGCCAGCAGCTTACAACCAGGGCTGACTTTC. This sequence encodes CASSLQPGLTF.